The entry below gives a single T cell receptor (beta chain) sequence along with its context. The CDR3 consists of 19 residues. The V and J ends lost 4 bases and 2 bases, in that order; junction bases with no gene match: 20. Looked up from germline, CDR1 is SGHDT and CDR2 is YYEEEE. The record originates from a study of T cells in localized non-small cell lung cancer. Generated by immunoSEQ multiplex PCR, the TCRdb table keeps only in-frame clones and is missing some. The table includes tens of thousands of clones, roughly 90% detected once. Sequenced here: peripheral blood, sampled before any cancer treatment. The TCR comes from a man aged 40 to 69 with stage I lung adenocarcinoma. The chain is built from TRBV5-6 and TRBJ2-5; 7 bases match TRBD1. The DNA for the CDR3 is TGTGCCAGCAGCGCCGGACCTAGACAGGGCCGGAGATGGCAAGAGACCCAGTACTTC. It codes for CASSAGPRQGRRWQETQYF.